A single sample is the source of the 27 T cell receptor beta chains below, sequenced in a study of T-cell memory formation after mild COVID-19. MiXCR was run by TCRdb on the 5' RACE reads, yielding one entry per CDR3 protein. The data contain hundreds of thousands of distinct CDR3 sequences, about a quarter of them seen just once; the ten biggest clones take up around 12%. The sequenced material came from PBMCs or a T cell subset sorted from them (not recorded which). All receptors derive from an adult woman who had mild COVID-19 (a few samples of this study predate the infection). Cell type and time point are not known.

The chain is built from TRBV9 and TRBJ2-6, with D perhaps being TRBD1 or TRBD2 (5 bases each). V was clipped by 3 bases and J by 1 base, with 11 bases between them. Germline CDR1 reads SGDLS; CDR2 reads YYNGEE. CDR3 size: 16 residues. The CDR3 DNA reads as TGTGCCAGCAGCGATTTCGGGACGTCTGGGGCCAACGTCCTGACTTTC. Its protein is CASSDFGTSGANVLTF.

The DNA for the CDR3 is TGTGCCAGCAGCACCCAGACAGACTCTGGGGCCAACGTCCTGACTTTC. This translates into CASSTQTDSGANVLTF. The rearrangement joins TRBV5-5 to TRBJ2-6; possible D gene TRBD1, 5 bases. The CDR3 is 16 amino acids. Trimming took 4 bases from V and 0 from J, leaving 11 bases between them. The germline V gene has CDR1 SGHKS and CDR2 YYEKEE (reference sequence).

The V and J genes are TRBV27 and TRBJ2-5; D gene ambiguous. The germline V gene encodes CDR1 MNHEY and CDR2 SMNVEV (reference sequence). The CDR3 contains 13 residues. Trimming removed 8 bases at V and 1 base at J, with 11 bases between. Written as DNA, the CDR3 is TGTGCCAGCCGCCGAATGGCCCAAGAGACCCAGTACTTC. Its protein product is CASRRMAQETQYF.

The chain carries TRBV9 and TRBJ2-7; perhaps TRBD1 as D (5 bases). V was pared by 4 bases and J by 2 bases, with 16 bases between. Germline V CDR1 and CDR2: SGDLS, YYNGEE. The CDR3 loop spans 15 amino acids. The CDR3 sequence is CASSPQWGSAYEQYF. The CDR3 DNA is TGTGCCAGCAGCCCCCAGTGGGGCAGCGCCTACGAGCAGTACTTC.

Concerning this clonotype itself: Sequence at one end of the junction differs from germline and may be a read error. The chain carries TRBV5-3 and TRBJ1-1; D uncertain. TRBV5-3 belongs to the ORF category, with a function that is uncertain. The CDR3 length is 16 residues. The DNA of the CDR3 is TGTGCAAGAAGCACTAGGGATTTAAGCCTCAATACTGAAGCTTTCTTT. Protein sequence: CARSTRDLSLNTEAFF.

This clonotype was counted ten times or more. The CDR3 region is CASSFGQGIQETQYF. In DNA form, the CDR3 reads TGTGCCAGCAGCTTTGGGCAGGGGATTCAAGAGACCCAGTACTTC. V and J are TRBV7-9 and TRBJ2-5, with D maybe TRBD1 (6 bases). There are 15 residues in the CDR3. Germline V gene sequence: CDR1 SEHNR, CDR2 FQNEAQ (reference sequence). Trimming shortened V by 3 bases and J by 2 bases, and 13 bases separated the two germline ends.

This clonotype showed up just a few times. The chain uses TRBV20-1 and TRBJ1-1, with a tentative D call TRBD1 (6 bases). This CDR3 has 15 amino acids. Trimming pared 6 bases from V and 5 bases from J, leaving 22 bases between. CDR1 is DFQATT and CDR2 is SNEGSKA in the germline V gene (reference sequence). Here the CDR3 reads CSAPGGAQVFTEAFF. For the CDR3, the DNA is TGCAGTGCGCCGGGGGGGGCGCAGGTATTTACTGAAGCTTTCTTT.

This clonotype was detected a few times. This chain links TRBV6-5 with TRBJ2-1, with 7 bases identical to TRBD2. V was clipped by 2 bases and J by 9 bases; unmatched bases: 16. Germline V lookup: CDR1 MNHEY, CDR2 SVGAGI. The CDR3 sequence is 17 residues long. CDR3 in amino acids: CASSYPLLGGRPGEQFF. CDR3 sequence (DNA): TGTGCCAGCAGTTACCCTCTCTTGGGCGGGAGACCCGGTGAGCAGTTCTTC.

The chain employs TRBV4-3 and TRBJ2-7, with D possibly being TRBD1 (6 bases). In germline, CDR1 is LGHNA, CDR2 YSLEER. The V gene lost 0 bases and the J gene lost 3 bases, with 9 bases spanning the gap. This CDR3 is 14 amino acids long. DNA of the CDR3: TGCGCCAGCAGCCAAGAGGACAGACTCTACGAGCAGTACTTC. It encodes CASSQEDRLYEQYF.

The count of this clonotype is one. The CDR3 nucleotides are TGTGCCAGCGGGTCCAGGTCCGGCAATCAGCCCCAGCATTTT. This codes for CASGSRSGNQPQHF. The chain couples TRBV6-6 to TRBJ1-5, with D uncertain. Trimming stripped 8 bases from V and 2 bases from J, with 13 bases between. CDR3 length equals 14 residues. Germline loops: CDR1 MNHNY, CDR2 SVGAGI (reference sequence).

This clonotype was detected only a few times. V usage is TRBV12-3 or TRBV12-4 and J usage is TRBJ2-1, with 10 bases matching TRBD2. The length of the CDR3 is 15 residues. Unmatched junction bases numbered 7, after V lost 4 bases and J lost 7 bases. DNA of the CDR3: TGTGCCAGCAGTTCTAGCGGGGGTAGGAGGAATGAGCAGTTCTTC. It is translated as CASSSSGGRRNEQFF.

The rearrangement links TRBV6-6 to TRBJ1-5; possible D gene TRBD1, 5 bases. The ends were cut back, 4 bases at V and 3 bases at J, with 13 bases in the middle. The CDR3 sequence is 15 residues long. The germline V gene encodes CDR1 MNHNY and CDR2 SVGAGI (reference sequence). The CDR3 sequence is CASSSTGLANQPQHF. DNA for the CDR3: TGTGCCAGCAGTTCCACAGGTTTAGCCAATCAGCCCCAGCATTTT.

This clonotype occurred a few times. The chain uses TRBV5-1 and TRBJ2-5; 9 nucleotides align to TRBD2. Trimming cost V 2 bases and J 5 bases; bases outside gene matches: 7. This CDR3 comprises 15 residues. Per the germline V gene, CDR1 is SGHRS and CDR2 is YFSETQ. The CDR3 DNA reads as TGCGCCAGCAGCTTACAGGGACTAGCAGATGAGACCCAGTACTTC. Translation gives CASSLQGLADETQYF.

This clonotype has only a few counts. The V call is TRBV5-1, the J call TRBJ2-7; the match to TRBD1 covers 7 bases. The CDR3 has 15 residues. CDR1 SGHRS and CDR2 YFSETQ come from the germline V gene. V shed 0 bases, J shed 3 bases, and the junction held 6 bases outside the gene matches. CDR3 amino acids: CASSLVRGPDYEQYF. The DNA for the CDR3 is TGCGCCAGCAGCTTGGTAAGGGGGCCCGACTACGAGCAGTACTTC.

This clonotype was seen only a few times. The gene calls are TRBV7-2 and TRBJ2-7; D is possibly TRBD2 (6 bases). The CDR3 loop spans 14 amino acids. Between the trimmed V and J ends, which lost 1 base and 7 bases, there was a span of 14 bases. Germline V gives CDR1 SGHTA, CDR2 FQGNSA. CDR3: CASSLVRGAGEQYF. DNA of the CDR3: TGTGCCAGCAGCTTAGTGCGGGGAGCGGGTGAGCAGTACTTC.

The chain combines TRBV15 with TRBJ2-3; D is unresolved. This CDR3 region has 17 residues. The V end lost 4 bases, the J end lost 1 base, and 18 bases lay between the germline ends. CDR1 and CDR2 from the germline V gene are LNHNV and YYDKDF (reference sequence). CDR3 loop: CATSNPPILERTDTQYF. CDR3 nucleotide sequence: TGTGCCACCAGCAACCCCCCCATTCTAGAGCGCACAGATACGCAGTATTTT.

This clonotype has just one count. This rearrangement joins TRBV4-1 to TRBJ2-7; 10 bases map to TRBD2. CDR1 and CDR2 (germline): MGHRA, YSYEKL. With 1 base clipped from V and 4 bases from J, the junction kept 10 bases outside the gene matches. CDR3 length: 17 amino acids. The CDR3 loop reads CASSQASSGTSEYEQYF. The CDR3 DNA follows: TGCGCCAGCAGCCAAGCGTCTTCAGGGACTAGCGAATACGAGCAGTACTTC.

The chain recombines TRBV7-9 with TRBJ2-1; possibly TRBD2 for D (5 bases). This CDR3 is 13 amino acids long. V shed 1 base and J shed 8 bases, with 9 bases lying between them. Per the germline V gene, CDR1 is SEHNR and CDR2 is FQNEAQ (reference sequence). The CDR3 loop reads CASSLDGVDEQFF. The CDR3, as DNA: TGTGCCAGCAGCTTAGACGGGGTAGATGAGCAGTTCTTC.

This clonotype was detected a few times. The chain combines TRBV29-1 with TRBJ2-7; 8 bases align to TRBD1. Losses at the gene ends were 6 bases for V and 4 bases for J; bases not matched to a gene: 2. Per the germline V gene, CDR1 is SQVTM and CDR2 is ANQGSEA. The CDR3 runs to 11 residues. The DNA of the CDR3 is TGCAGCGTCAGGACAGGGTACGAGCAGTACTTC. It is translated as CSVRTGYEQYF.

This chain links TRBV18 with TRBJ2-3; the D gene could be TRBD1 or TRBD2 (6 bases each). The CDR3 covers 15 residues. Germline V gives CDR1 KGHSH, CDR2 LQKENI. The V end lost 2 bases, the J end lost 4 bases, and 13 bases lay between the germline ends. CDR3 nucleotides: TGTGCCAGCTCACCAGACGGGGGCGAGGCAGATACGCAGTATTTT. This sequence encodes CASSPDGGEADTQYF.

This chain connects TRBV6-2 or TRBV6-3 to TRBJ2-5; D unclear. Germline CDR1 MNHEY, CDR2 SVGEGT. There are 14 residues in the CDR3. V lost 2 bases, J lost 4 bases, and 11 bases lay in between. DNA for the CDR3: TGTGCCAGCAGTTACAGTCTCCCCGGAGAGACCCAGTACTTC. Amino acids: CASSYSLPGETQYF.

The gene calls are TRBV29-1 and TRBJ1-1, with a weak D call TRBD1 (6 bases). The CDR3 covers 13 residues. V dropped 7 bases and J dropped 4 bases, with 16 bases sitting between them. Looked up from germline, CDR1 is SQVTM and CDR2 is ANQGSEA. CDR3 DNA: TGCAGCGCCCCAGGGGCCGTGGGCACTGAAGCTTTCTTT. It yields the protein CSAPGAVGTEAFF. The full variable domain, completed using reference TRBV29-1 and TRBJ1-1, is SAVISQKPSRDICQRGTSLTIQCQVDSQVTMMFWYRQQPGQSLTLIATANQGSEATYESGFVIDKFPISRPNLTFSTLTVSNMSPEDSSIYLCSAPGAVGTEAFFGQGTRLTVV.

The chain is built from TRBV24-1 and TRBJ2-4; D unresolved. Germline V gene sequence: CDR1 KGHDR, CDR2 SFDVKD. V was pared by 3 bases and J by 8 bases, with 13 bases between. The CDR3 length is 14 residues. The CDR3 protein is CATSDTRVGDIQYF. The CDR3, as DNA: TGTGCCACCAGTGATACCCGGGTTGGGGACATTCAGTACTTC.

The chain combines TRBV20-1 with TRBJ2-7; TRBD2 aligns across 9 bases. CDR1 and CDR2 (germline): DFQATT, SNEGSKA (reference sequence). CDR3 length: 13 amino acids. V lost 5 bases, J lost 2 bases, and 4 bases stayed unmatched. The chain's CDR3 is CSALAGVTYEQYF. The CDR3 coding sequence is TGCAGTGCTTTAGCGGGAGTTACCTACGAGCAGTACTTC.

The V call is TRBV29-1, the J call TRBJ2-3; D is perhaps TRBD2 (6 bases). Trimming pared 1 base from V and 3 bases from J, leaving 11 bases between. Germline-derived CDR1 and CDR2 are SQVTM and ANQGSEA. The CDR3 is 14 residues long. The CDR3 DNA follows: TGCAGCGTTGAAGGGGGGGACTCGACAGATACGCAGTATTTT. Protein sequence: CSVEGGDSTDTQYF.

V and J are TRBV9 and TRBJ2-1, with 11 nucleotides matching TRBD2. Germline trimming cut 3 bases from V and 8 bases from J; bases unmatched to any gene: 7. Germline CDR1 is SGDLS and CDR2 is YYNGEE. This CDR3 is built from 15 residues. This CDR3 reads CASSASGTSGDEQFF. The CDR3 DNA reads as TGTGCCAGCAGCGCATCCGGGACTAGCGGCGATGAGCAGTTCTTC. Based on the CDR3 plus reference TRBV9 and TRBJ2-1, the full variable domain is DSGVTQTPKHLITATGQRVTLRCSPRSGDLSVYWYQQSLDQGLQFLIQYYNGEERAKGNILERFSAQQFPDLHSELNLSSLELGDSALYFCASSASGTSGDEQFFGPGTRLTVL.

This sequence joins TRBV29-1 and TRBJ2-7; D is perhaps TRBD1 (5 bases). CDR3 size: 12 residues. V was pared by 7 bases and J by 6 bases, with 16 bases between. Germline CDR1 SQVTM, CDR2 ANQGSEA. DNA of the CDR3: TGCAGCGCCTCCCCCCAGGGAATCGAGCAGTACTTC. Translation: CSASPQGIEQYF.